Shown below are 4 T cell receptor beta chains from a single sample sequenced in a study of cytomegalovirus exposure and HLA in healthy donors. PCR amplification relied on 60 Vbeta primers (plus 13 Jbeta primers). Assay: immunoSEQ multiplex PCR; the TCRdb copy retains only in-frame clones and omits some. Among roughly 49,000 clones listed, 81% were seen once. Sequencing was performed on PBMCs. Receptors were obtained from a boy between 10 and 17 years old in good health and CMV-seropositive.

To note about this clone: One junction end does not reproduce the germline sequence, and a read error may be involved. Other DNA sequences from this sample encode an identical CDR3 as well. V usage is TRBV5-1 and J usage is TRBJ1-1, with 10 nucleotides matching TRBD1. The CDR3 is 14 amino acids. CDR1 and CDR2 (germline): SGHRS, YFSETQ. CDR3 nucleotides: TGCGCCAGCAAAAAGGGACAGGGGAACACTGAAGCCTTCTTT. This gives the protein CASKKGQGNTEAFF.

This sequence joins TRBV7-2 and TRBJ2-3; possibly TRBD2 for D (6 bases). Trimming removed 5 bases from V and 2 bases from J, with 11 bases in between. The CDR3 has 14 amino acids. Germline V gene sequence: CDR1 SGHTA, CDR2 FQGNSA. The CDR3 bases are TGTGCCAGCAGCCATCGGGGGATCACAGATACGCAGTATTTT. Residues: CASSHRGITDTQYF.

This clone occurred once. This chain connects TRBV5-4 to TRBJ2-1, with D maybe TRBD2 (5 bases). The germline V and J ends were trimmed by 5 bases and 8 bases, with 11 bases remaining between them. Per germline, CDR1 SGHNT and CDR2 YYREEE (reference sequence). The CDR3 totals 12 residues. In nucleotides, the CDR3 is TGTGCCAGCAGTAAGAGGGTCGATGAGCAGTTCTTC. Translated: CASSKRVDEQFF.

The J gene is TRBJ2-7, the V gene TRBV28; possible D gene TRBD2, 6 bases. CDR1 is MDHEN, CDR2 SYDVKM, per germline. The CDR3 spans 9 residues. V was trimmed by 9 bases and J by 10 bases, leaving 10 bases between them. CDR3 loop: CARGTVQYF. DNA for the CDR3: TGTGCCAGGGGGACTGTCCAGTACTTC.